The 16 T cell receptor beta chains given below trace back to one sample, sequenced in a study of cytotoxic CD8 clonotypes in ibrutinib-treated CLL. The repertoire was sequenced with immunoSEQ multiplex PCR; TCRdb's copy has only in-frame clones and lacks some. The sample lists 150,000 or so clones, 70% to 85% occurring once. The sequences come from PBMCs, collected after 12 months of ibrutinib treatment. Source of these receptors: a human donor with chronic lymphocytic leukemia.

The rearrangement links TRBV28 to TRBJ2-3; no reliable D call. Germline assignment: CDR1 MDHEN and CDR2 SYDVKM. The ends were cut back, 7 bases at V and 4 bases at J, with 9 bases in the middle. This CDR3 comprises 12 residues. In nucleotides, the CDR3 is TGTGCCAGCAAAGTGGGTTCAGATACGCAGTATTTT. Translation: CASKVGSDTQYF.

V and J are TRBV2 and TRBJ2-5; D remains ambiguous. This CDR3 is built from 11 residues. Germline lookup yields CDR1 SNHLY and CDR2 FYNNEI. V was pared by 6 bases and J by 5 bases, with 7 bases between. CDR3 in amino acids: CASRRTETQYF. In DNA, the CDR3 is TGTGCCAGCAGGAGAACCGAGACCCAGTACTTC.

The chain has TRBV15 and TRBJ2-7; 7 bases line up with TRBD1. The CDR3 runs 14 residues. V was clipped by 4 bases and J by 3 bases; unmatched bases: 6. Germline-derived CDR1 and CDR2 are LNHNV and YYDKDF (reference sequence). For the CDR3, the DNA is TGTGCCACCAGCACGATACAGGGGCACTACGAGCAGTACTTC. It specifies CATSTIQGHYEQYF. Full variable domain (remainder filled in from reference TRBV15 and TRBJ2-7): DAMVIQNPRYQVTQFGKPVTLSCSQTLNHNVMYWYQQKSSQAPKLLFHYYDKDFNNEADTPDNFQSRRPNTSFCFLDIRSPGLGDTAMYLCATSTIQGHYEQYFGPGTRLTVT.

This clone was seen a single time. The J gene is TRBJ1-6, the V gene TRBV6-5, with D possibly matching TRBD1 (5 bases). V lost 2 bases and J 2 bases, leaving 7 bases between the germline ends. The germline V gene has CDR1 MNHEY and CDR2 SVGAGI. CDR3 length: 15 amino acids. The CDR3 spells CASSYRGTYNSPLHF. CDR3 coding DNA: TGTGCCAGCAGTTACCGGGGGACCTATAATTCACCCCTCCACTTT.

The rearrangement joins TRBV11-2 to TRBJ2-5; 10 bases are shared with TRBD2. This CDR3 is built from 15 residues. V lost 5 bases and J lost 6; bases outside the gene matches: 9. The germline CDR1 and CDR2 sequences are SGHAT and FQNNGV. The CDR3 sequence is CASSTTSGTPKTQYF. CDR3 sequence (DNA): TGTGCCAGCAGCACAACTAGCGGGACCCCTAAGACCCAGTACTTC.

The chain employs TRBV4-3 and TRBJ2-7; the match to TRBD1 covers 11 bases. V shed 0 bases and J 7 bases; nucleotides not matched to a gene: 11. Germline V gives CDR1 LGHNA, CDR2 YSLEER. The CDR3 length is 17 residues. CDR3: CASSQDGRTGGADEQYF. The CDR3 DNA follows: TGCGCCAGCAGCCAAGACGGACGGACAGGGGGCGCGGATGAGCAGTACTTC.

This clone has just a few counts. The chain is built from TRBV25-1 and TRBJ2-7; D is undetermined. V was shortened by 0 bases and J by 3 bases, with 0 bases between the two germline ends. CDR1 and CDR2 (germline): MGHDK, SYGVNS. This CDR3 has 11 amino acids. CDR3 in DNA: TGTGCCAGCAGTGAATACTACGAGCAGTACTTC. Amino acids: CASSEYYEQYF.

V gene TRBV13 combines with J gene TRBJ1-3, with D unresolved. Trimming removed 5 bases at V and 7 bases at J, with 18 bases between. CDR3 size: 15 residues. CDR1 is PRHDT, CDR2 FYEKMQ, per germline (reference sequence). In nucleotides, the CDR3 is TGTGCCAGCAGCCGTAAGCAGGATCCCAGGAACACCATATATTTT. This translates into CASSRKQDPRNTIYF.

The CDR3 nucleotides read TGTGCCAGCAGTTTCTCCAGGTCTAGCTCCTACGAGCAGTACTTC. It specifies CASSFSRSSSYEQYF. This chain uses TRBV28 with TRBJ2-7; D remains unclear. Trimming pared 3 bases from V and 0 bases from J, leaving 12 bases between. This CDR3 is 15 amino acids long. Germline V gene sequence: CDR1 MDHEN, CDR2 SYDVKM.

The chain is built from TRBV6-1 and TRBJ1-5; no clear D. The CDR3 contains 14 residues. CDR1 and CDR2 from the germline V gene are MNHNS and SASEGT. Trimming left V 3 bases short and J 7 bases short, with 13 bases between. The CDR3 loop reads CASSDMGNYQPQHF. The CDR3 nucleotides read TGTGCCAGCAGTGACATGGGGAATTACCAGCCCCAGCATTTT.

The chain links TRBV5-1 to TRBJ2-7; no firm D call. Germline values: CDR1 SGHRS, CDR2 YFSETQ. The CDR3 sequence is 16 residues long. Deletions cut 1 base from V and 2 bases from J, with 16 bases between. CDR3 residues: CASSLLAVGAPYEQYF. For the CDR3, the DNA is TGCGCCAGCAGCTTGCTGGCAGTTGGTGCCCCCTACGAGCAGTACTTC. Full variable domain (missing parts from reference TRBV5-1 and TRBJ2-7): KAGVTQTPRYLIKTRGQQVTLSCSPISGHRSVSWYQQTPGQGLQFLFEYFSETQRNKGNFPGRFSGRQFSNSRSEMNVSTLELGDSALYLCASSLLAVGAPYEQYFGPGTRLTVT.

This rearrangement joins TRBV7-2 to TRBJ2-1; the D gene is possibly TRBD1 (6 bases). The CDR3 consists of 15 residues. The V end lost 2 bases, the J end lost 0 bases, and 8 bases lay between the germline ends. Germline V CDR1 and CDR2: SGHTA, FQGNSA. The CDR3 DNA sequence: TGTGCCAGCAGCTTACAGGGGCACTCCTACAATGAGCAGTTCTTC. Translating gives CASSLQGHSYNEQFF.

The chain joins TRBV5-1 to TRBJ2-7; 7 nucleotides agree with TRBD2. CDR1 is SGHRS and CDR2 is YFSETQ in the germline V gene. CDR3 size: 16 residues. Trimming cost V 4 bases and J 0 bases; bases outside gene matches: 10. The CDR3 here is CASSRLSGLSSYEQYF. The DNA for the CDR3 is TGCGCCAGCAGCCGACTTAGCGGGCTAAGCTCCTACGAGCAGTACTTC.

In DNA form, the CDR3 reads TGCGCCAGCAGCCCGGGACTACGCCGAGAGACCCAGTACTTC. This codes for CASSPGLRRETQYF. The chain links TRBV5-1 to TRBJ2-5; 7 nucleotides line up with TRBD2. Trimming cost V 4 bases and J 4 bases; bases outside gene matches: 7. The length of the CDR3 is 14 residues. From germline, CDR1 is SGHRS and CDR2 YFSETQ. Full variable domain (rest looked up from reference TRBV5-1 and TRBJ2-5): KAGVTQTPRYLIKTRGQQVTLSCSPISGHRSVSWYQQTPGQGLQFLFEYFSETQRNKGNFPGRFSGRQFSNSRSEMNVSTLELGDSALYLCASSPGLRRETQYFGPGTRLLVL.

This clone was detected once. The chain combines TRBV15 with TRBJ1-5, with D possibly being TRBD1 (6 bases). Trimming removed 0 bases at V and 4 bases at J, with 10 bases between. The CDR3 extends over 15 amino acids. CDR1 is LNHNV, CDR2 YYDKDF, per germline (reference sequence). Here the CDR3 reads CATSRDRGHNQPQHF. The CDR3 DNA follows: TGTGCCACCAGCAGAGATCGGGGACATAATCAGCCCCAGCATTTT. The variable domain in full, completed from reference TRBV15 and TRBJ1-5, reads DAMVIQNPRYQVTQFGKPVTLSCSQTLNHNVMYWYQQKSSQAPKLLFHYYDKDFNNEADTPDNFQSRRPNTSFCFLDIRSPGLGDTAMYLCATSRDRGHNQPQHFGDGTRLSIL.

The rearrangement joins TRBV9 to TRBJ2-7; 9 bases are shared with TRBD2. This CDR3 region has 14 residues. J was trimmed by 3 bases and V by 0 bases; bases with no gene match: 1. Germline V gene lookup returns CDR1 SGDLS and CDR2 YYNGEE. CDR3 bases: TGTGCCAGCAGCGTAGGGACTAGCGACTACGAGCAGTACTTC. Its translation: CASSVGTSDYEQYF.